The rows below give T cell receptor beta chains drawn from one sample of a study of cytomegalovirus exposure and HLA in healthy donors. Measured with immunoSEQ multiplex PCR; TCRdb has only the in-frame clones, and not every one. The profile covers around 150,000 clones, with around 83% appearing a single time and 4.1% taken by the ten largest. Sample: PBMCs. The receptors shown here come from a man aged 35-49 years in good health and CMV-seropositive. Each CDR3 is given with its conserved first and last residue. The D gene is left open where the match is weak. Clone sizes are given selectively: once, few, many, or a class where the clone is expanded.

j_gene,v_gene,len,d_gene,abundance,CDR3nt,CDR3aa
TRBJ2-7,TRBV11-2,15,-,-,TGTGCCAGCAGCTTCGGGCGGGGCCCGGTTTCGGAGCAGTACTTC,CASSFGRGPVSEQYF
TRBJ2-7,TRBV11-3,12,-,-,TGTGCCAGCAGCGCCCGGGACTTAAAGCAGTACTTC,CASSARDLKQYF
TRBJ2-1,TRBV12-5,15,TRBD2,-,TGTGCTAGTGGTTTGTGGGCGGGAGGGAGTAATGAGCAGTTCTTC,CASGLWAGGSNEQFF
TRBJ1-5,TRBV6-6,12,-,-,TGTGCCAGCAGTGCCCTAAATCAGCCCCAGCATTTT,CASSALNQPQHF
TRBJ2-5,TRBV13,15,TRBD2,-,TGTGCCAGCAGCTGGGGACTAGCGGGAGTAGAGACCCAGTACTTC,CASSWGLAGVETQYF
TRBJ2-1,TRBV5-1,13,TRBD1,-,TGCGCCAGCAGCTGGGACAGGGTCAATGAGCAGTTCTTC,CASSWDRVNEQFF
TRBJ2-1,TRBV11-1,15,-,-,TGTGCCAGCAGCTTAGACCCGAGCTCCTACAATGAGCAGTTCTTC,CASSLDPSSYNEQFF
TRBJ2-5,TRBV7-2,16,TRBD2,few,TGTGCCAGCAGCTTCACTAGCGGGAGTCTCCAAGAGACCCAGTACTTC,CASSFTSGSLQETQYF
TRBJ1-6,TRBV5-1,16,-,-,TGCGCCAGCAGCTCCACAGGGAGCTCCTATAATTCACCCCTCCACTTT,CASSSTGSSYNSPLHF
TRBJ2-2,TRBV7-7,16,TRBD2,-,TGTGCCAGCAGCTTAGTCCCGGGGAGGGACACCGGGGAGCTGTTTTTT,CASSLVPGRDTGELFF
TRBJ2-5,TRBV11-2,15,TRBD2,once,TGTGCCAGCAGCTTTACTAGCGGGTCCCAAGAGACCCAGTACTTC,CASSFTSGSQETQYF
TRBJ2-7,TRBV5-1,15,TRBD1,-,TGCGCCAGCACCCTGGCGAGACAGGGGGACTACGAGCAGTACTTC,CASTLARQGDYEQYF
TRBJ1-2,TRBV27,13,-,-,TGTGCCAGCAGTTTACGGGTAAATTCTGGCTACACCTTC,CASSLRVNSGYTF
TRBJ2-3,TRBV4-3,19,TRBD2,-,TGCGCCAGCAGCCAAGAGCGGGGACTAGCGGGCCGCCTGACAGATACGCAGTATTTT,CASSQERGLAGRLTDTQYF
TRBJ1-2,TRBV9,14,-,-,TGTGCCAGCAGCGCCACAGGTTTCAGCTATGGCTACACCTTC,CASSATGFSYGYTF
TRBJ1-1,TRBV4-3,14,-,few,TGCGCCAGCAGCCTTGCCGGGGGAAGGACTGAAGCTTTCTTT,CASSLAGGRTEAFF
TRBJ1-2,TRBV5-6,11,-,-,TGTGCCAGCAGCTCGTCCTATGGCTACACCTTC,CASSSSYGYTF
TRBJ1-1,TRBV6-1,14,-,once,TGTGCCAGCAGTGAAGGGGCAGCGAACACTGAAGCTTTCTTT,CASSEGAANTEAFF
TRBJ2-5,TRBV21-1,14,-,once,TGTGCCAGCAGGGGGGACAGGGAGGAGGAGACCCAGTACTTC,CASRGDREEETQYF
TRBJ1-1,TRBV15,15,-,-,TGTGCCACGAGAAGGACAGCCAGTCCGAACACTGAAGCTTTCTTT,CATRRTASPNTEAFF
TRBJ1-1,TRBV5-5,14,-,-,TGTGCCAGCAGCTTGAACTTACTGAACACTGAAGCTTTCTTT,CASSLNLLNTEAFF
TRBJ1-2,TRBV18,16,TRBD1,-,TGTGCCAGCTCACAAGCGCTTACGGACAGGGTAAACGGCTACACCTTC,CASSQALTDRVNGYTF
TRBJ1-4,TRBV19,13,-,few,TGTGCCAGTAGTCAACGAGTTAATGAAAAACTGTTTTTT,CASSQRVNEKLFF
TRBJ1-1,TRBV6-5,15,TRBD1,-,TGTGCCAGCAGTTACGACGACAGGGGGGTGGCTGAAGCTTTCTTT,CASSYDDRGVAEAFF
TRBJ1-1,TRBV29-1,13,TRBD1,-,TGCAGCACTACAGGGGGCGCGGACACTGAAGCTTTCTTT,CSTTGGADTEAFF
TRBJ2-5,TRBV7-2,16,TRBD2,-,TGTGCCAGCAGCTACAGCGGGGGGGCCGGTATGGAGACCCAGTACTTC,CASSYSGGAGMETQYF
TRBJ1-2,TRBV5-6,13,-,-,TGTGCCAGCATCGGTGGCAGGGTGGGAGGCTACACCTTC,CASIGGRVGGYTF
TRBJ2-3,TRBV2,13,-,-,TGTGCCAGCAGTGAAAAGTCAGGCGATACGCAGTATTTT,CASSEKSGDTQYF
TRBJ1-1,TRBV5-1,19,TRBD1,once,TGCGCCAGCAGCCAAGCAAAAATCCTAGGACAGGCGGTGAACACTGAAGCTTTCTTT,CASSQAKILGQAVNTEAFF
TRBJ2-1,TRBV9,12,-,-,TGTGCCAGCAGCGGCGACCCGGGATGGCAGTTCTTC,CASSGDPGWQFF
TRBJ1-2,TRBV5-1,18,TRBD1,-,TGCGCCAGCACCTTGGATTCCGGGACAGGGGGCGTAGGCTATGGCTACACCTTC,CASTLDSGTGGVGYGYTF
TRBJ2-6,TRBV7-9,13,-,-,TGTGCCAGCAGCTTAAGGGGTACCAACGTCCTGACTTTC,CASSLRGTNVLTF
TRBJ1-1,TRBV7-9,15,-,-,TGTGCCAGCAGCACGGGAAGGGGGTCGAACACTGAAGCTTTCTTT,CASSTGRGSNTEAFF
TRBJ2-1,TRBV5-1,14,TRBD2,-,TGCGCCAGCAGCCGTAGCGGGAGTAGAAATGAGCAGTTCTTC,CASSRSGSRNEQFF
TRBJ2-7,TRBV4-1,15,TRBD2,-,TGCGCCAGCAGCCAACTTAGCGGGACGAGACACGAGCAGTACTTC,CASSQLSGTRHEQYF
TRBJ2-7,TRBV18,15,TRBD2,-,TGTGCCAGCTCGCCCCCGGGACTAGCGGGCTACGAGCAGTACTTC,CASSPPGLAGYEQYF
TRBJ2-7,TRBV27,14,-,-,TGTGCCAGCAGTTCGCGACAGCCGAACTACGAGCAGTACTTC,CASSSRQPNYEQYF
TRBJ1-2,TRBV9,16,-,few,TGTGCCAGCAGCGTAGCAAACTCCCCCGGGGGACATGGCTACACCTTC,CASSVANSPGGHGYTF
TRBJ2-7,TRBV30,13,-,-,TGTGCCTGGAGTGTGCTCGGGGGCTACGAGCAGTACTTC,CAWSVLGGYEQYF
TRBJ2-7,TRBV10-3,12,-,once,TGTGCCACAACCGGGAGCTCCTACGAGCAGTACTTC,CATTGSSYEQYF
TRBJ2-3,TRBV27,14,TRBD2,-,TGTGCCACCCGAAGCGGGGGGTCGGCAGATACGCAGTATTTT,CATRSGGSADTQYF